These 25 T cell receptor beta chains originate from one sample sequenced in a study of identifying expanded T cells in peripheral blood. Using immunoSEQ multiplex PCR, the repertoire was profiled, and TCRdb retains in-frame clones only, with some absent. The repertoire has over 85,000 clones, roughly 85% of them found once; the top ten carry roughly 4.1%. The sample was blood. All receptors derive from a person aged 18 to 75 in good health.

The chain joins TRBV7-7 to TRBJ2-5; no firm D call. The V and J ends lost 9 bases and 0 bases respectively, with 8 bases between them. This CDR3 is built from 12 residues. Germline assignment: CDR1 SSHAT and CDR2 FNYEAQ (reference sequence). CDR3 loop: CASGPDQETQYF. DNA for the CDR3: TGTGCCAGTGGACCGGACCAAGAGACCCAGTACTTC.

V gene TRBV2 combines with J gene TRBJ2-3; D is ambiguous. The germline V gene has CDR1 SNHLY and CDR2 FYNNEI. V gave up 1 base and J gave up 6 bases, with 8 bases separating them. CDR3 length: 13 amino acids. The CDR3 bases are TGTGCCAGCAGTGAAGGTTCGTGGGATACGCAGTATTTT. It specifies CASSEGSWDTQYF.

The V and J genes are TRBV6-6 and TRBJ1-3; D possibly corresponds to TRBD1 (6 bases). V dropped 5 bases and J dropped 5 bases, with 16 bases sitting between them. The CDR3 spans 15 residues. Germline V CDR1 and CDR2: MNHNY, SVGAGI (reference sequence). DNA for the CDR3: TGTGCCAGCAGTCCCAAGAGACAGGCAAGAAACACCATATATTTT. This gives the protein CASSPKRQARNTIYF.

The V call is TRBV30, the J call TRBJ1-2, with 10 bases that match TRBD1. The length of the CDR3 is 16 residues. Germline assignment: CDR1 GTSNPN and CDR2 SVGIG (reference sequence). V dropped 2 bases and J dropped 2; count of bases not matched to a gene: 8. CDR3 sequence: CAWSPFRTGGNYGYTF. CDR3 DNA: TGTGCCTGGAGTCCTTTTCGGACAGGGGGAAACTATGGCTACACCTTC.

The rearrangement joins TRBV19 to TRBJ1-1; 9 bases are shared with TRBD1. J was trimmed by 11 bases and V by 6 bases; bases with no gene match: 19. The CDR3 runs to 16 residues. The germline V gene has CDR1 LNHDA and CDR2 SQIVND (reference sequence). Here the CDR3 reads CASRNRQGVYTAGAFF. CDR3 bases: TGTGCCAGTAGGAATCGACAGGGGGTATACACCGCGGGTGCTTTCTTT.

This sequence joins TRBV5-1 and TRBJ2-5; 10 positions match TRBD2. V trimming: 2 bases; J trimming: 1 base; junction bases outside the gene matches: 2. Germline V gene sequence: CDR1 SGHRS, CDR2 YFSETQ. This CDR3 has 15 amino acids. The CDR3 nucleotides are TGCGCCAGCAGCTTAGCTAGCGGGGGCCAAGAGACCCAGTACTTC. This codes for CASSLASGGQETQYF.

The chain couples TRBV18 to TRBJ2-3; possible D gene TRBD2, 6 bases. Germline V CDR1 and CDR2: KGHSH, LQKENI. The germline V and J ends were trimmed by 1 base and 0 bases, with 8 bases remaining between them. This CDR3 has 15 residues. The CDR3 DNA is TGTGCCAGCTCACCACGCGGGGATAGCACAGATACGCAGTATTTT. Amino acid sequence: CASSPRGDSTDTQYF.

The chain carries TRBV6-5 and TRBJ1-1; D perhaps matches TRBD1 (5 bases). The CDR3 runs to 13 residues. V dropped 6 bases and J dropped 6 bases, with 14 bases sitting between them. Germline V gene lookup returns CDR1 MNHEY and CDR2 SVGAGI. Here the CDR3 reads CASSYTGWAEAFF. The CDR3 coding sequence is TGTGCCAGCAGCTACACAGGTTGGGCTGAAGCTTTCTTT.

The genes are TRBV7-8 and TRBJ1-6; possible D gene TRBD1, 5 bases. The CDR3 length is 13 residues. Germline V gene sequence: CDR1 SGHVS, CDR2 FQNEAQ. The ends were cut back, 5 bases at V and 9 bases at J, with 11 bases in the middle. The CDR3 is CASSARQSSPLHF. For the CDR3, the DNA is TGTGCCAGCAGCGCTCGACAGAGTTCACCCCTCCACTTT. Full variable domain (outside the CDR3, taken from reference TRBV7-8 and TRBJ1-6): GAGVSQSPRYKVAKRGQDVALRCDPISGHVSLFWYQQALGQGPEFLTYFQNEAQLDKSGLPSDRFFAERPEGSVSTLKIQRTQQEDSAVYLCASSARQSSPLHFGNGTRLTVT.

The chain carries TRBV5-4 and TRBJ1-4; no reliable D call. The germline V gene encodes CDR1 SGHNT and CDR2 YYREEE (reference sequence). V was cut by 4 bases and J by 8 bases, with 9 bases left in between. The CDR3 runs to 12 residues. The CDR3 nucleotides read TGTGCCAGCAGCCTCGGGAGGGAAAAACTGTTTTTT. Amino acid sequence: CASSLGREKLFF.

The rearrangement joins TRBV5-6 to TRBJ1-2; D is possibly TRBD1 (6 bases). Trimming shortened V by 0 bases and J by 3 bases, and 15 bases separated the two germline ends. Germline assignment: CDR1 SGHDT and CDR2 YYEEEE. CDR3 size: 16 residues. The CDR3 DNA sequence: TGTGCCAGCAGCTTGGGATCTAGGGGGTGTGACTATGGCTACACCTTC. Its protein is CASSLGSRGCDYGYTF. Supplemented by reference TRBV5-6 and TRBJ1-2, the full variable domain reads DAGVTQSPTHLIKTRGQQVTLRCSPKSGHDTVSWYQQALGQGPQFIFQYYEEEERQRGNFPDRFSGHQFPNYSSELNVNALLLGDSALYLCASSLGSRGCDYGYTFGSGTRLTVV.

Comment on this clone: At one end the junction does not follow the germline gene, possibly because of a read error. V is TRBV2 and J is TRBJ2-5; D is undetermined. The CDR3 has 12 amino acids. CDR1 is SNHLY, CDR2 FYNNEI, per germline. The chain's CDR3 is CASSQIPNLGNF. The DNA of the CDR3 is TGTGCCAGCAGTCAAATCCCCAACCTGGGGAACTTC.

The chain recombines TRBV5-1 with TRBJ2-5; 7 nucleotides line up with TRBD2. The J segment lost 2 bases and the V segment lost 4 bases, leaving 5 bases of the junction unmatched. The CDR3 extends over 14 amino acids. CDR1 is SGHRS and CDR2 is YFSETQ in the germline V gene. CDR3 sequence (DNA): TGCGCCAGCAGCCTTGGACTAGGACAAGAGACCCAGTACTTC. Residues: CASSLGLGQETQYF.

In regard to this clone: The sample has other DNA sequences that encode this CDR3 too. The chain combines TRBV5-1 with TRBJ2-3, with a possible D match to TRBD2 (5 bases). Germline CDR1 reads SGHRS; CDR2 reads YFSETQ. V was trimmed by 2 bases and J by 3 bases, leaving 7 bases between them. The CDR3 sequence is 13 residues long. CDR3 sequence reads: CASSFSGTDTQYF. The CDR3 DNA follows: TGCGCCAGCAGCTTTTCGGGGACAGATACGCAGTATTTT. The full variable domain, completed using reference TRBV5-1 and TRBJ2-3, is KAGVTQTPRYLIKTRGQQVTLSCSPISGHRSVSWYQQTPGQGLQFLFEYFSETQRNKGNFPGRFSGRQFSNSRSEMNVSTLELGDSALYLCASSFSGTDTQYFGPGTRLTVL.

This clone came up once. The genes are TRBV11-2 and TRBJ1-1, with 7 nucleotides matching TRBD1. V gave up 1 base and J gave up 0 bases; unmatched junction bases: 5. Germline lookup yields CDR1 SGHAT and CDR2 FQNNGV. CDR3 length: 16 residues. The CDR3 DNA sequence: TGTGCCAGCAGCTTAGTGAGGGGGCCGGTGAACACTGAAGCTTTCTTT. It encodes CASSLVRGPVNTEAFF.

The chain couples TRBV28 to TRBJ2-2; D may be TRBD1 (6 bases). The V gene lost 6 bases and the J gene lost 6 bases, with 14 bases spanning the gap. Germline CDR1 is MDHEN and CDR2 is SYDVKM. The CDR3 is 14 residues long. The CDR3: CASRPSRTAGELFF. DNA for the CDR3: TGTGCCAGCAGACCCTCAAGGACAGCCGGGGAGCTGTTTTTT.

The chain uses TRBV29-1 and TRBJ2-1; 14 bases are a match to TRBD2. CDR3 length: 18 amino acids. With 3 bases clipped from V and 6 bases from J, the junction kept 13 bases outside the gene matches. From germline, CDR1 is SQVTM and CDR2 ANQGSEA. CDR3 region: CSVEWVGLAGGRFNEQFF. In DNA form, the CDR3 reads TGCAGCGTTGAGTGGGTAGGACTAGCGGGGGGAAGGTTCAATGAGCAGTTCTTC.

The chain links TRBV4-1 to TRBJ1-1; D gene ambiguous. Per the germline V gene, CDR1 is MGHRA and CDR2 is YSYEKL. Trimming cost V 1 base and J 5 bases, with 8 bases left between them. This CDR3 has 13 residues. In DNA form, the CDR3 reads TGCGCCAGCAGCCAAGCTGGTAGGACTGAAGCTTTCTTT. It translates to CASSQAGRTEAFF.

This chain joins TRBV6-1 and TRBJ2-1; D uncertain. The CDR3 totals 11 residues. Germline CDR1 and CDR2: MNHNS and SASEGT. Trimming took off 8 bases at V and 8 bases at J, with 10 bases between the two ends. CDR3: CASFGVHEQFF. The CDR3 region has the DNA TGTGCCAGCTTTGGGGTTCATGAGCAGTTCTTC.

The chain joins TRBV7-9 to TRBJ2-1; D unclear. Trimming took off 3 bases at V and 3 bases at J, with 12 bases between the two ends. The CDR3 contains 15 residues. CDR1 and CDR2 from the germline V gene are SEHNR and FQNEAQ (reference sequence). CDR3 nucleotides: TGTGCCAGCAGCTTGACGGCAACTTACTACAATGAGCAGTTCTTC. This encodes CASSLTATYYNEQFF. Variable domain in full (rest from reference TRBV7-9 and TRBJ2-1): DTGVSQNPRHKITKRGQNVTFRCDPISEHNRLYWYRQTLGQGPEFLTYFQNEAQLEKSRLLSDRFSAERPKGSFSTLEIQRTEQGDSAMYLCASSLTATYYNEQFFGPGTRLTVL.

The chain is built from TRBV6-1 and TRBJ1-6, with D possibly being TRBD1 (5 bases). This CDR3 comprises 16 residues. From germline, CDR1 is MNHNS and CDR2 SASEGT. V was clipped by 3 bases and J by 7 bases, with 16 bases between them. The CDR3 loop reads CASSESVGTVNSPLHF. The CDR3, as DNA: TGTGCCAGCAGTGAGAGCGTAGGGACGGTGAATTCACCCCTCCACTTT.

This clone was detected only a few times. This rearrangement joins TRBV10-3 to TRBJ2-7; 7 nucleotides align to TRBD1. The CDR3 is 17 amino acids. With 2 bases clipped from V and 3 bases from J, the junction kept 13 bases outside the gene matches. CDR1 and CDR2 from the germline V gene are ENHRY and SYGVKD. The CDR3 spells CAISEQSRTGRGYEQYF. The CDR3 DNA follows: TGTGCCATCAGTGAGCAATCACGGACAGGTCGAGGCTACGAGCAGTACTTC.

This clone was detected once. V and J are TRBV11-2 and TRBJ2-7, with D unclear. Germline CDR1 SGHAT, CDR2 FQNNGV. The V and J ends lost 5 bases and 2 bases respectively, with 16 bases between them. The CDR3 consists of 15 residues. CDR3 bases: TGTGCCAGCAGCCCCGAACGAGGACCAGCCTACGAGCAGTACTTC. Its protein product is CASSPERGPAYEQYF. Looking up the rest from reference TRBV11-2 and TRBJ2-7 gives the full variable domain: EAGVAQSPRYKIIEKRQSVAFWCNPISGHATLYWYQQILGQGPKLLIQFQNNGVVDDSQLPKDRFSAERLKGVDSTLKIQPAKLEDSAVYLCASSPERGPAYEQYFGPGTRLTVT.

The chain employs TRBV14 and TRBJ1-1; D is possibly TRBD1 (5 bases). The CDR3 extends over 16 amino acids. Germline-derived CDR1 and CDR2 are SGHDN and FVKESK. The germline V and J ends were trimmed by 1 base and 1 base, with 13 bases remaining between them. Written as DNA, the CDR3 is TGTGCCAGCAGCCAAGGTCAGGGAGTAACGAACACTGAAGCTTTCTTT. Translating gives CASSQGQGVTNTEAFF.

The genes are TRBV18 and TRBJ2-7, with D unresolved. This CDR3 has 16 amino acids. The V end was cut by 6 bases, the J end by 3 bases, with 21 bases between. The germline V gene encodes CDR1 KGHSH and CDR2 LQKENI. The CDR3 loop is CASSPSPSGYDYEQYF. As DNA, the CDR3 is TGTGCCAGCTCCCCGTCACCATCGGGTTATGACTACGAGCAGTACTTC.